This T cell receptor beta chain came from a study of T cell responses to AZD1222 COVID-19 vaccine. Study-wide results and caveats: Clonal diversity was possibly underestimated, and the donors were mostly white British, with more females.

The repertoire was sequenced with immunoSEQ multiplex PCR; TCRdb's copy has only in-frame clones and lacks some. This repertoire shows 92,000 or so clones, 89% found once; its top ten account for more than 1.5%. To note about this clone: Antigen unknown.

The CDR3 runs 15 residues. V lost 0 bases to trimming and J lost 8 bases; unmatched junction nucleotides: 7. In germline, CDR1 is SGDLS, CDR2 YYNGEE. The sequence was collected from an adult in good health. This specimen was peripheral blood, taken on day 0 of AZD1222 vaccination. The rearrangement joins TRBV9 to TRBJ1-4; 7 nucleotides match TRBD1. CDR3 amino acids: CASSVDWTGGEKLFF. The CDR3 bases are TGTGCCAGCAGCGTAGACTGGACAGGCGGGGAAAAACTGTTTTTT.